This entry features one T cell receptor beta chain sequence. Authors' data handling: Researchers report that nucleated cell counts were estimated from reference gene primer amplification. TCRdb keeps only in-frame clones here, not all; method: immunoSEQ multiplex PCR. The V and J calls and clone size come from that table; D and trimming were worked out from the DNA. The table includes about 60,000 clones, 75% to 90% detected once. Trimming shortened V by 4 bases and J by 2 bases, and 11 bases separated the two germline ends. The germline gives CDR1 SEHNR, CDR2 FQNEAQ (reference sequence). The CDR3 is made up of 15 amino acids. This entry comes from a study of blood T cell repertoires in COVID-19. For the study at large: The United States, Italy and Spain provided the acute and convalescent COVID-19 samples. Sample material is recorded as cDNA or gDNA derived from T cells, B-cell-depleted T cells, or PBMCs.

The sequence was collected from a man aged 60 to 69 with acute or convalescent COVID-19. Sequencing was done on a sample of peripheral blood. The chain couples TRBV7-9 to TRBJ2-2; D may be TRBD1 (6 bases). The CDR3 region is CASSSGTPNTGELFF. As DNA, the CDR3 is TGTGCCAGCAGCTCAGGGACACCCAACACCGGGGAGCTGTTTTTT.